A single sample is the source of the 25 T cell receptor beta chains below, sequenced in a study of T cell changes during pregnancy in multiple sclerosis. Measured with immunoSEQ multiplex PCR; TCRdb has only the in-frame clones, and not every one. The sample carries around 40,000 clones, 70% to 90% recorded once. This specimen consisted of CD4+ T cells from peripheral blood mononuclear cells, obtained before pregnancy. These TCRs come from a female donor with multiple sclerosis, enrolled in a pregnancy study.

The CDR3 spells CASSLRQGPHEQYF. DNA of the CDR3: TGTGCCAGCAGCCTCCGACAGGGTCCCCACGAGCAGTACTTC. This chain joins TRBV9 and TRBJ2-5, with 7 bases that match TRBD1. Near its end, the DNA agrees better with TRBJ2-7, so the J call may be wrong. In germline, CDR1 is SGDLS, CDR2 YYNGEE. This CDR3 has 14 amino acids.

The rearrangement joins TRBV7-9 to TRBJ1-3; 7 bases map to TRBD1. V dropped 8 bases and J dropped 6; count of bases not matched to a gene: 7. CDR3 size: 13 residues. Germline V gene sequence: CDR1 SEHNR, CDR2 FQNEAQ (reference sequence). CDR3: CASRGQVVNTIYF. The DNA of the CDR3 is TGTGCCAGCCGCGGACAGGTAGTAAACACCATATATTTT. The variable domain in full, with the rest retrieved from reference TRBV7-9 and TRBJ1-3, is DTGVSQNPRHKITKRGQNVTFRCDPISEHNRLYWYRQTLGQGPEFLTYFQNEAQLEKSRLLSDRFSAERPKGSFSTLEIQRTEQGDSAMYLCASRGQVVNTIYFGEGSWLTVV.

The chain couples TRBV7-3 to TRBJ2-2; a possible D gene is TRBD2 (6 bases). Trimming pared 2 bases from V and 6 bases from J, leaving 22 bases between. The CDR3 runs to 18 residues. Germline CDR1 and CDR2: SGHTA and FQGTGA. Here the CDR3 reads CASSLSMRVEGFAGELFF. CDR3 DNA sequence: TGTGCCAGCAGCTTATCGATGCGAGTGGAGGGGTTCGCCGGGGAGCTGTTTTTT. The full variable domain, its missing parts supplied by reference TRBV7-3 and TRBJ2-2, is GAGVSQTPSNKVTEKGKYVELRCDPISGHTALYWYRQSLGQGPEFLIYFQGTGAADDSGLPNDRFFAVRPEGSVSTLKIQRTERGDSAVYLCASSLSMRVEGFAGELFFGEGSRLTVL.

V usage is TRBV5-4 and J usage is TRBJ1-2; 10 bases map to TRBD1. The CDR3 spans 16 residues. Trimming at V came to 4 bases and at J to 7 bases, leaving 13 bases not matched to a gene. In germline, CDR1 is SGHNT, CDR2 YYREEE (reference sequence). The CDR3 bases are TGTGCCAGCAGCCCACCAATCTGGACAGGGGGGAGTGGCTACACCTTC. Its protein product is CASSPPIWTGGSGYTF.

The V gene is TRBV6-8, the J gene TRBJ1-5; 9 bases match TRBD1. CDR3 length: 13 amino acids. Losses at the gene ends were 8 bases for V and 7 bases for J; bases not matched to a gene: 6. Germline assignment: CDR1 MNHGY and CDR2 SAAAGT. The CDR3 sequence is CASPDRGYQPQHF. The CDR3 coding sequence is TGTGCCAGCCCGGACAGGGGATACCAGCCCCAGCATTTT.

The J gene is TRBJ2-3, the V gene TRBV7-3; 7 bases are a match to TRBD1. The J segment lost 4 bases and the V segment lost 2 bases, leaving 6 bases of the junction unmatched. This CDR3 is built from 15 residues. The germline gives CDR1 SGHTA, CDR2 FQGTGA. CDR3 in DNA: TGTGCCAGCAGCTTAGGACAGGCCGTAGCAGATACGCAGTATTTT. Protein sequence: CASSLGQAVADTQYF.

The chain is built from TRBV15 and TRBJ2-1; a possible D gene is TRBD2 (6 bases). This CDR3 has 16 residues. Trimming removed 0 bases from V and 4 bases from J, with 13 bases in between. CDR1 LNHNV and CDR2 YYDKDF come from the germline V gene (reference sequence). CDR3 amino acids: CATSREGLLKYNEQFF. The CDR3 nucleotides are TGTGCCACCAGCAGAGAGGGACTCCTAAAGTACAATGAGCAGTTCTTC.

The chain employs TRBV7-8 and TRBJ2-7; 9 bases align to TRBD2. From germline, CDR1 is SGHVS and CDR2 FQNEAQ. Losses at the gene ends were 4 bases for V and 0 bases for J; bases not matched to a gene: 4. This CDR3 is 15 amino acids long. The CDR3 DNA reads as TGTGCCAGCAGCTCCCCGGGACTAGCCTCCTACGAGCAGTACTTC. It encodes CASSSPGLASYEQYF.

The chain couples TRBV7-2 to TRBJ2-7; the match to TRBD2 covers 11 bases. V dropped 5 bases and J dropped 3; count of bases not matched to a gene: 12. The CDR3 totals 17 residues. Germline assignment: CDR1 SGHTA and CDR2 FQGNSA. The CDR3 reads CASSPDSGGAAVYEQYF. The CDR3, as DNA: TGTGCCAGCAGCCCCGATAGCGGGGGGGCCGCCGTCTACGAGCAGTACTTC.

This rearrangement joins TRBV2 to TRBJ2-1; D is undetermined. Between the trimmed V and J ends, which lost 5 bases and 9 bases, there was a span of 11 bases. The V gene's germline CDR1 is SNHLY and CDR2 FYNNEI. The CDR3 is made up of 12 amino acids. CDR3 amino acids: CASSSYRSEQFF. The CDR3 DNA follows: TGTGCCAGCAGTTCGTACCGCAGTGAGCAGTTCTTC.

V and J are TRBV5-8 and TRBJ2-6, with D possibly matching TRBD2 (7 bases). Germline CDR1 SGHTS, CDR2 YDEGEE. The CDR3 runs to 17 residues. V was shortened by 4 bases and J by 4 bases, with 18 bases between the two germline ends. CDR3 nucleotides: TGTGCCAGCAGCCCTTGGTTGGGGGGGCCCGGGGCCAACGTCCTGACTTTC. Its translation is CASSPWLGGPGANVLTF.

This clone was counted once. This sequence joins TRBV19 and TRBJ1-3; TRBD1 agrees at 7 bases. V gave up 3 bases and J gave up 3 bases; unmatched junction bases: 2. Germline-derived CDR1 and CDR2 are LNHDA and SQIVND (reference sequence). The CDR3 sequence is 14 residues long. The CDR3 reads CASSIDRVGNTIYF. In nucleotides, the CDR3 is TGTGCCAGTAGTATCGACAGGGTTGGAAACACCATATATTTT.

CDR3 protein: CASSSIQGTLNNQPQHF. As DNA, the CDR3 is TGTGCCAGCAGTTCTATACAGGGGACGCTGAACAATCAGCCCCAGCATTTT. The chain is built from TRBV28 and TRBJ1-5; TRBD1 aligns across 7 bases. CDR3 length equals 17 residues. In germline, CDR1 is MDHEN, CDR2 SYDVKM. V lost 4 bases and J lost 3; bases outside the gene matches: 12.

The V and J genes are TRBV14 and TRBJ1-4; perhaps TRBD1 as D (6 bases). Germline V gene sequence: CDR1 SGHDN, CDR2 FVKESK. The CDR3 has 14 residues. With 2 bases removed from V and 3 bases from J, the gap between germline ends came to 7 bases. The CDR3 sequence is CASSQNRANEKLFF. Written as DNA, the CDR3 is TGTGCCAGCAGCCAAAACAGGGCTAATGAAAAACTGTTTTTT.

The V and J genes are TRBV5-4 and TRBJ1-2, with no clear D. Germline CDR1 reads SGHNT; CDR2 reads YYREEE (reference sequence). V was shortened by 1 base and J by 2 bases, with 9 bases between the two germline ends. The CDR3 sequence is 14 residues long. In nucleotides, the CDR3 is TGTGCCAGCAGCTTGCCTGGCAGAAACTATGGCTACACCTTC. Translated, it gives CASSLPGRNYGYTF. Drawing the rest from reference TRBV5-4 and TRBJ1-2, the complete variable domain is ETGVTQSPTHLIKTRGQQVTLRCSSQSGHNTVSWYQQALGQGPQFIFQYYREEENGRGNFPPRFSGLQFPNYSSELNVNALELDDSALYLCASSLPGRNYGYTFGSGTRLTVV.

The chain joins TRBV7-2 to TRBJ2-7; 8 bases line up with TRBD2. V shed 3 bases and J 6 bases; nucleotides not matched to a gene: 10. Looked up from germline, CDR1 is SGHTA and CDR2 is FQGNSA. CDR3 length: 15 amino acids. The CDR3 DNA reads as TGTGCCAGCAGCTTCGGAAGCCTAGCGGGTAGCGAGCAGTACTTC. This codes for CASSFGSLAGSEQYF.

The rearrangement uses TRBV6-6 and TRBJ1-5; 8 bases map to TRBD1. There are 15 residues in the CDR3. Looked up from germline, CDR1 is MNHNY and CDR2 is SVGAGI (reference sequence). Germline trimming cut 4 bases from V and 6 bases from J; bases unmatched to any gene: 8. The CDR3 bases are TGTGCCAGCAGTTGGGGTCAGGGGGCGGGTCAGCCCCAGCATTTT. Protein: CASSWGQGAGQPQHF.

The genes are TRBV10-3 and TRBJ2-7; 9 bases are shared with TRBD1. The V gene's germline CDR1 is ENHRY and CDR2 SYGVKD. The CDR3 is 16 residues long. V was clipped by 2 bases and J by 5 bases; unmatched bases: 10. The CDR3 region is CAISEITGQGRDEQYF. In DNA, the CDR3 is TGTGCCATCAGTGAGATAACGGGACAGGGTCGCGACGAGCAGTACTTC.

For the CDR3, the DNA is TGTGCCAGCAGTTACCAACAGGGTGGGATCACTGAAGCTTTCTTT. Translated, it gives CASSYQQGGITEAFF. The chain couples TRBV6-5 to TRBJ1-1; possibly TRBD1 for D (6 bases). CDR1 MNHEY and CDR2 SVGAGI come from the germline V gene. V was trimmed by 2 bases and J by 4 bases, leaving 14 bases between them. This CDR3 comprises 15 residues.

V is TRBV28 and J is TRBJ1-4, with 7 bases fitting TRBD1. Unmatched junction bases numbered 3, after V lost 6 bases and J lost 2 bases. Germline V gene lookup returns CDR1 MDHEN and CDR2 SYDVKM. This CDR3 region has 14 residues. The chain's CDR3 is CASSGGQTNEKLFF. CDR3 in DNA: TGTGCCAGCAGCGGGGGACAGACTAATGAAAAACTGTTTTTT.

On this clone: Its ends do not fully match the called genes, so a read error is possible. The rearrangement uses TRBV4-2 and TRBJ2-1, with D possibly TRBD2 on 5 matching bases. Germline assignment: CDR1 LGHNA and CDR2 YNFKEQ. The CDR3 is 16 residues long. The CDR3 here is CASSQVGLGSDNEQFF. The CDR3 DNA follows: TGTGCCAGCAGCCAGGTAGGACTTGGCTCCGACAATGAGCAGTTCTTC.

CDR3 in DNA: TGTGCCACCAGCAGAGAGTCGGACTTCAACTCACCCCTCCACTTT. This codes for CATSRESDFNSPLHF. The genes are TRBV15 and TRBJ1-6, with no clear D. The CDR3 loop spans 15 amino acids. Germline loops: CDR1 LNHNV, CDR2 YYDKDF (reference sequence). The germline V and J ends were trimmed by 0 bases and 10 bases, with 13 bases remaining between them. The whole variable domain, filled in from reference TRBV15 and TRBJ1-6, reads DAMVIQNPRYQVTQFGKPVTLSCSQTLNHNVMYWYQQKSSQAPKLLFHYYDKDFNNEADTPDNFQSRRPNTSFCFLDIRSPGLGDTAMYLCATSRESDFNSPLHFGNGTRLTVT.

V and J are TRBV5-6 and TRBJ2-5; D is ambiguous. V lost 2 bases and J 5 bases, leaving 4 bases between the germline ends. Germline V gives CDR1 SGHDT, CDR2 YYEEEE. The CDR3 sequence is 11 residues long. CDR3 sequence reads: CASSFMETQYF. Here the CDR3 DNA reads TGTGCCAGCAGCTTTATGGAGACCCAGTACTTC.

Concerning this clone itself: A read error may produce the germline difference seen at one junction end. The rearrangement joins TRBV18 to TRBJ1-2; 9 bases line up with TRBD1. The CDR3 consists of 16 residues. CDR1 and CDR2 from the germline V gene are KGHSH and LQKENI. In DNA form, the CDR3 reads TGTGCCAGCTCGCCACAGGGGGCGCGGGGTAGCTATGGCTACACCTTC. Translated, it gives CASSPQGARGSYGYTF.

The rearrangement links TRBV18 to TRBJ1-5; the D gene is possibly TRBD1 (6 bases). Germline V gives CDR1 KGHSH, CDR2 LQKENI. V dropped 6 bases and J dropped 7 bases, with 19 bases sitting between them. CDR3 length: 15 residues. The CDR3 bases are TGTGCCAGCTCGCTTTCACAGGGACGTGAGCAGCCCCAGCATTTT. Translation: CASSLSQGREQPQHF.